A selection of T cell receptor beta chains follows, all from one sample in a study of Ad26.COV2.S vaccination and SARS-CoV-2 variants. Produced via immunoSEQ multiplex PCR; TCRdb's table is partial and in-frame only. The sample contains around 240,000 clones, more than 75% of which appear only once. Sequencing used peripheral blood, obtained in a trial of Ad26.COV2.S vaccine versus placebo. The receptors stem from a person aged 18-60 years who received the Ad26.COV2.S COVID-19 vaccine or a placebo. Each CDR3 is given with its conserved first and last residue. The D gene is left open where the match is weak. Size values are once, few and many counts, or a class for expanded clones, and some rows have none.

V,J,D,size,length,CDR3,DNA
TRBV24-1,TRBJ2-7,-,-,13,CATSDFLQGEQYF,TGTGCCACCAGTGATTTTCTACAGGGCGAGCAGTACTTC
TRBV6-5,TRBJ1-4,TRBD1,-,12,CASSITGGKLFF,TGTGCCAGCAGTATAACAGGGGGAAAACTGTTTTTT
TRBV7-8,TRBJ2-1,-,once,14,CASSFGIGKGEQFF,TGTGCCAGCAGCTTTGGGATCGGAAAAGGGGAGCAGTTCTTC
TRBV9,TRBJ1-6,-,-,14,CASSAQISNSPLHF,TGTGCCAGCAGCGCACAGATTTCTAATTCACCCCTCCACTTT
TRBV7-9,TRBJ1-1,TRBD1,-,15,CASVLTGGLGTEAFF,TGTGCCAGCGTACTAACAGGGGGTTTAGGCACTGAAGCTTTCTTT
TRBV7-6,TRBJ2-3,TRBD2,once,16,CASSSGLAGGGDTQYF,TGTGCCAGCAGCTCCGGACTAGCGGGAGGGGGAGATACGCAGTATTTT
TRBV10-2,TRBJ2-1,TRBD1,-,17,CASRASRDRGPYNEQFF,TGCGCCAGCAGAGCTTCTAGGGACAGGGGGCCCTACAATGAGCAGTTCTTC
TRBV15,TRBJ2-7,-,-,16,CATSRDGAGGYYEQYF,TGTGCCACCAGCAGAGATGGGGCAGGTGGATACTACGAGCAGTACTTC
TRBV6-5,TRBJ2-1,-,-,15,CASIRDRSSYNEQFF,TGTGCCAGCATCCGAGACCGGAGCTCCTACAATGAGCAGTTCTTC
TRBV6-5,TRBJ2-7,-,-,14,CASSSGQQGYEQYF,TGTGCCAGCAGTTCTGGACAACAGGGTTACGAGCAGTACTTC
TRBV18,TRBJ2-3,-,-,16,CASSPPRNSFADTQYF,TGTGCCAGCTCACCACCAAGAAACAGTTTCGCAGATACGCAGTATTTT
TRBV21-1,TRBJ2-1,-,-,16,CASIHPPRRSYNEQFF,TGTGCCAGCATCCACCCGCCACGCCGCTCCTACAATGAGCAGTTCTTC
TRBV28,TRBJ2-3,TRBD2,-,21,CASRPSWGAGGRQREGRTQYF,TGTGCCAGCAGGCCATCGTGGGGGGCAGGGGGCAGGCAGCGGGAGGGAAGGACGCAGTATTTT
TRBV18,TRBJ2-1,-,-,12,CASSPGELEQFF,TGTGCCAGCTCACCAGGCGAGCTTGAGCAGTTCTTC
TRBV28,TRBJ1-1,-,-,15,CASSLVRGPCTEAFF,TGTGCCAGCAGTTTAGTCAGGGGACCTTGCACTGAAGCTTTCTTT
TRBV20-1,TRBJ1-3,-,-,13,CSASGGSGNTIYF,TGCAGTGCTAGTGGAGGCTCTGGAAACACCATATATTTT
TRBV4-1,TRBJ2-2,TRBD1,-,17,CASSLSSDRANTGELFF,TGCGCCAGCAGCCTGTCTTCGGACAGGGCTAACACCGGGGAGCTGTTTTTT
TRBV28,TRBJ1-1,TRBD1,-,14,CASRPNRDRVQAFF,TGTGCCAGCAGACCAAACCGGGACAGGGTTCAAGCTTTCTTT
TRBV28,TRBJ1-1,-,few,16,CASRPLGKGQNTEAFF,TGTGCCAGCAGGCCCCTCGGCAAGGGGCAGAACACTGAAGCTTTCTTT
TRBV5-4,TRBJ2-5,TRBD2,-,16,CASSLLRSGGPETQYF,TGTGCCAGCAGCTTGTTAAGGAGCGGGGGTCCAGAGACCCAGTACTTC
TRBV15,TRBJ2-7,-,-,15,CATSREEGLGYEQYF,TGTGCCACCAGCAGAGAGGAAGGGTTAGGATACGAGCAGTACTTC
TRBV7-2,TRBJ2-7,-,-,14,CASSLAEGVYEQYF,TGTGCCAGCAGCTTAGCGGAGGGGGTCTACGAGCAGTACTTC
TRBV4-1,TRBJ1-6,-,-,17,CASSQEPLSSYNSPLHF,TGCGCCAGCAGCCAAGAACCCCTAAGCTCCTATAATTCACCCCTCCACTTT
TRBV28,TRBJ1-1,TRBD1,-,16,CASSSRTGISHTEAFF,TGTGCCAGCAGTTCCCGGACAGGGATCAGCCACACTGAAGCTTTCTTT
TRBV6-5,TRBJ2-7,-,-,13,CASRTGTEHEQYF,TGTGCCAGCAGAACCGGGACTGAACACGAGCAGTACTTC
TRBV30,TRBJ2-7,-,-,12,CAWSVRRAEQYF,TGTGCCTGGAGTGTACGGAGGGCAGAGCAGTACTTC
TRBV7-2,TRBJ2-1,-,few,14,CASSLSSALDEQFF,TGTGCCAGCAGCTTGAGTAGCGCGCTAGATGAGCAGTTCTTC
TRBV5-4,TRBJ2-7,TRBD2,-,13,CASSGRAAGEQYF,TGTGCCAGCAGCGGGAGGGCGGCGGGCGAGCAGTACTTC
TRBV28,TRBJ2-7,-,once,13,CASSLFSPYEQYF,TGTGCCAGCAGTTTGTTCTCTCCCTACGAGCAGTACTTC
TRBV28,TRBJ1-6,TRBD1,-,15,CASSFRGQGRSPLHF,TGTGCCAGCAGTTTCAGGGGGCAGGGACGATCACCCCTCCACTTT
TRBV4-1,TRBJ1-5,TRBD1,-,16,CASSQGQGGSNQPQHF,TGCGCCAGCAGCCAAGGACAGGGAGGTAGCAATCAGCCCCAGCATTTT
TRBV18,TRBJ2-3,-,-,14,CASSLGLSTDTQYF,TGTGCCAGCTCACTGGGGCTCTCCACAGATACGCAGTATTTT
TRBV13,TRBJ2-2,TRBD2,-,15,CASSPRGGSTGELFF,TGTGCCAGCAGCCCCCGGGGGGGCTCAACCGGGGAGCTGTTTTTT
TRBV15,TRBJ2-3,-,-,13,CATSSGLIDTQYF,TGTGCCACCAGCAGTGGATTGATAGATACGCAGTATTTT
TRBV12-5,TRBJ1-1,-,-,14,CASGLGGPDTEAFF,TGTGCTAGTGGTTTGGGTGGGCCAGACACTGAAGCTTTCTTT
TRBV28,TRBJ1-5,TRBD1,-,16,CASSLRGRGRGQPQHF,TGTGCCAGCAGTTTAAGGGGCAGGGGGAGAGGTCAGCCCCAGCATTTT
TRBV6-5,TRBJ2-3,-,-,15,CASSYSPSSTDTQYF,TGTGCCAGCAGTTACTCTCCGTCTAGCACAGATACGCAGTATTTT
TRBV5-8,TRBJ1-4,-,once,15,CASAPFGGANEKLFF,TGTGCCAGCGCTCCTTTCGGGGGAGCTAATGAAAAACTGTTTTTT
TRBV11-2,TRBJ1-2,-,-,16,CASSSVVSRPNYGYTF,TGTGCCAGCAGCTCAGTAGTCAGCCGCCCTAACTATGGCTACACCTTC
TRBV11-2,TRBJ2-3,TRBD2,-,17,CASSSGGASGVGDTQYF,TGTGCCAGCAGCTCGGGGGGTGCTAGCGGGGTTGGAGATACGCAGTATTTT
TRBV12-3/TRBV12-4,TRBJ2-2,-,-,13,CASSPGPAGELFF,TGTGCCAGCAGCCCCGGCCCCGCCGGGGAGCTGTTTTTT
TRBV5-6,TRBJ1-1,-,-,14,CASSLGRITTEAFF,TGTGCCAGCAGCTTGGGCCGGATTACCACTGAAGCTTTCTTT
TRBV5-1,TRBJ1-4,TRBD1,-,15,CASSLPGQGNEKLFF,TGCGCCAGCAGCTTGCCCGGACAGGGAAACGAAAAACTGTTTTTT
TRBV2,TRBJ2-1,-,-,13,CAGGALTYNEQFF,TGTGCCGGGGGAGCGCTTACCTACAATGAGCAGTTCTTC
TRBV5-1,TRBJ2-1,TRBD2,-,15,CASKNTGGSSSEQFF,TGCGCCAGCAAAAATACGGGGGGTTCATCCAGTGAGCAGTTCTTC
TRBV28,TRBJ1-2,TRBD1,-,16,CASSFPGQGVAYGYTF,TGTGCCAGCAGTTTCCCGGGACAGGGGGTAGCCTATGGCTACACCTTC
TRBV7-2,TRBJ2-5,-,-,15,CASSLGPPVQETQYF,TGTGCCAGCAGCTTAGGGCCACCCGTACAAGAGACCCAGTACTTC
TRBV25-1,TRBJ2-7,-,-,14,CASAPLDRYYEQYF,TGTGCCAGTGCCCCCCTAGACAGGTACTACGAGCAGTACTTC
TRBV28,TRBJ2-1,TRBD1,-,17,CASSFRDSHFSYNEQFF,TGTGCCAGCAGTTTTAGGGACAGTCACTTCTCCTACAATGAGCAGTTCTTC